Presented here are 32 T cell receptor beta chains from one specimen sequenced in a study of beta chain features in type 1 diabetes (dated by TCRdb to between 2017 and 2018). General study outcomes and caveats: Type 1 diabetes patients showed a moderate but significant shortening of TCRB CDR3 length in all four CD4+ subsets.

Libraries were built with the immunoSEQ multiplex PCR assay. The High Capacity cDNA Reverse Transcription Kit was used to reverse transcribe all of the isolated RNA, meaning that expressed TCRB transcripts were what got sequenced. The clones in this table, taken by TCRdb from immuneACCESS, are in-frame only. Not every clone is retained; where verified, under half of the shortfall comes from an unresolved V gene, and the cause of the rest is unknown. This sample lists 95,000 to 150,000 clones; 16% were detected once. Of the sample, about 2.1% falls within the top ten clones. These TCRs are of unknown antigen specificity. The specimen was central memory CD4+ T cells from blood. These receptors all come from a man aged 25 to 40 with type 1 diabetes.

The gene calls are TRBV2 and TRBJ1-4, with 7 bases that match TRBD1. Germline V lookup: CDR1 SNHLY, CDR2 FYNNEI. The CDR3 has 14 amino acids. The V and J ends lost 6 bases and 7 bases, in that order; junction bases with no gene match: 8. As DNA, the CDR3 is TGTGCCAGCAGATCTCGACAGGGCCGTGAAAAACTGTTTTTT. Translation gives CASRSRQGREKLFF. Full variable domain (outside the CDR3, taken from reference TRBV2 and TRBJ1-4): EPEVTQTPSHQVTQMGQEVILRCVPISNHLYFYWYRQILGQKVEFLVSFYNNEISEKSEIFDDQFSVERPDGSNFTLKIRSTKLEDSAMYFCASRSRQGREKLFFGSGTQLSVL.

This clone was detected ten times or more. This sequence joins TRBV5-1 and TRBJ2-5, with 7 positions matching TRBD1. Losses at the gene ends were 5 bases for V and 1 base for J; bases not matched to a gene: 2. The germline V gene encodes CDR1 SGHRS and CDR2 YFSETQ. The CDR3 loop spans 13 amino acids. CDR3 sequence: CASRRDSQETQYF. The CDR3 nucleotides read TGCGCCAGCAGACGGGACAGCCAAGAGACCCAGTACTTC.

This chain joins TRBV11-2 and TRBJ2-2; 7 bases are shared with TRBD1. CDR3 size: 14 residues. The V gene end was trimmed by 5 bases and the J gene end by 4 bases; junction bases not matched to a gene: 4. Germline V gives CDR1 SGHAT, CDR2 FQNNGV. CDR3 bases: TGTGCCAGCAGCCCCGGACAGGTCACCGGGGAGCTGTTTTTT. The encoded protein is CASSPGQVTGELFF.

Of note for this clone: With a much larger clone just one base away, this may be a read error. The same CDR3 arises from other DNA sequences in this sample as well. The rearrangement uses TRBV7-2 and TRBJ1-2, with D maybe TRBD1 (5 bases). CDR1 and CDR2 (germline): SGHTA, FQGNSA. V was cut by 1 base and J by 6 bases, with 9 bases left in between. This CDR3 region has 13 residues. The CDR3 spells CASSLEQADGYTF. The CDR3 DNA is TGTGCCAGCAGCTTAGAACAGGCAGATGGCTACACCTTC.

This chain links TRBV27 with TRBJ1-5, with TRBD1 matching 10 bases. Trimming at V came to 7 bases and at J to 4 bases, leaving 7 bases not matched to a gene. CDR1 MNHEY and CDR2 SMNVEV come from the germline V gene (reference sequence). The CDR3 length is 15 residues. CDR3 nucleotide sequence: TGTGCCAGCAAACCGGGACAGGGGAGAAATCAGCCCCAGCATTTT. Translation: CASKPGQGRNQPQHF.

The chain's CDR3 is CASSQGLGPYEQYF. The CDR3 bases are TGTGCCAGCAGCCAAGGTCTAGGTCCCTACGAGCAGTACTTC. This rearrangement joins TRBV14 to TRBJ2-7, with D uncertain. This CDR3 region has 14 residues. Germline V gene sequence: CDR1 SGHDN, CDR2 FVKESK. The V end was cut by 1 base, the J end by 2 bases, with 9 bases between.

V gene TRBV9 combines with J gene TRBJ1-6, with unresolved D. Germline assignment: CDR1 SGDLS and CDR2 YYNGEE. V was clipped by 0 bases and J by 5 bases, with 9 bases between them. CDR3 length: 15 amino acids. CDR3 sequence: CASSVGGEDNSPLHF. In nucleotides, the CDR3 is TGTGCCAGCAGCGTAGGAGGAGAGGATAATTCACCCCTCCACTTT.

This clone has more than one count but fewer than ten. The rearrangement joins TRBV7-2 to TRBJ1-5; the D is unclear. The CDR3 contains 15 residues. Deletions cut 4 bases from V and 0 bases from J, with 10 bases between. The germline V gene has CDR1 SGHTA and CDR2 FQGNSA. The CDR3 nucleotides read TGTGCCAGCAGCTCAGATGCCTATAGCAATCAGCCCCAGCATTTT. This sequence encodes CASSSDAYSNQPQHF. Full variable domain (outside the CDR3, taken from reference TRBV7-2 and TRBJ1-5): GAGVSQSPSNKVTEKGKDVELRCDPISGHTALYWYRQSLGQGLEFLIYFQGNSAPDKSGLPSDRFSAERTGGSVSTLTIQRTQQEDSAVYLCASSSDAYSNQPQHFGDGTRLSIL.

This clone came up a few times. The rearrangement uses TRBV7-7 and TRBJ2-5; D remains unclear. Looked up from germline, CDR1 is SSHAT and CDR2 is FNYEAQ (reference sequence). Trimming took 0 bases from V and 5 from J, leaving 10 bases between them. The CDR3 loop spans 14 amino acids. CDR3 loop: CASSLAGLSETQYF. The CDR3 bases are TGTGCCAGCAGCTTAGCGGGCCTCTCGGAGACCCAGTACTTC.

This clone was counted only a few times. The chain is built from TRBV6-5 and TRBJ2-1, with 7 bases that match TRBD2. V was pared by 6 bases and J by 5 bases, with 10 bases of the junction left unmatched. The CDR3 spans 15 residues. Germline V CDR1 and CDR2: MNHEY, SVGAGI. CDR3 sequence: CASSPGERENNEQFF. The CDR3 DNA reads TGTGCCAGCAGCCCCGGGGAGCGGGAAAACAATGAGCAGTTCTTC.

This rearrangement joins TRBV7-9 to TRBJ2-3; D perhaps matches TRBD2 (6 bases). This CDR3 spans 16 amino acids. V was clipped by 5 bases and J by 2 bases, with 17 bases between them. The germline V gene encodes CDR1 SEHNR and CDR2 FQNEAQ (reference sequence). CDR3 loop: CASSLLTGTSTDTQYF. The CDR3, as DNA: TGTGCCAGCAGCCTATTAACCGGGACTTCCACAGATACGCAGTATTTT. The full variable domain, in which reference TRBV7-9 and TRBJ2-3 provide the parts outside the CDR3, is DTGVSQNPRHKITKRGQNVTFRCDPISEHNRLYWYRQTLGQGPEFLTYFQNEAQLEKSRLLSDRFSAERPKGSFSTLEIQRTEQGDSAMYLCASSLLTGTSTDTQYFGPGTRLTVL.

This clone was picked up a small number of times. The chain is built from TRBV5-8 and TRBJ2-7; D is ambiguous. V gave up 5 bases and J gave up 2 bases, with 8 bases separating them. Looked up from germline, CDR1 is SGHTS and CDR2 is YDEGEE. The CDR3 extends over 12 amino acids. CDR3 DNA sequence: TGTGCCAGCAGTTCCGGGCCCTACGAGCAGTACTTC. Translating gives CASSSGPYEQYF.

This clone came up a few times. The J gene is TRBJ2-3, the V gene TRBV6-5; TRBD1 is a possible D gene (6 bases). V dropped 9 bases and J dropped 3 bases, with 10 bases sitting between them. CDR1 and CDR2 (germline): MNHEY, SVGAGI. The length of the CDR3 is 12 residues. CDR3 DNA sequence: TGTGCCAGTACTACAGGGACAGATACGCAGTATTTT. Translating gives CASTTGTDTQYF.

The chain employs TRBV6-5 and TRBJ2-7, with 10 bases matching TRBD1. CDR3 length: 15 residues. The V gene's germline CDR1 is MNHEY and CDR2 SVGAGI. Losses at the gene ends were 4 bases for V and 2 bases for J; bases not matched to a gene: 5. The CDR3 protein is CASSFSGTGAYEQYF. The CDR3 nucleotides are TGTGCCAGCAGTTTCTCCGGGACAGGGGCCTACGAGCAGTACTTC.

The rearrangement joins TRBV11-2 to TRBJ2-1, with D tentatively TRBD2 (5 bases). This CDR3 comprises 16 residues. V was clipped by 5 bases and J by 0 bases, with 14 bases between them. CDR1 and CDR2 from the germline V gene are SGHAT and FQNNGV. The CDR3: CASSRWRVSSYNEQFF. CDR3 DNA sequence: TGTGCCAGCAGCCGTTGGCGGGTCAGCTCCTACAATGAGCAGTTCTTC.

Turning to this clone: One end of the junction fails to match germline, which may point to a read error. The J gene is TRBJ1-6, the V gene TRBV27; D gene unclear. Germline CDR1 is MNHEY and CDR2 is SMNVEV (reference sequence). This CDR3 contains 13 residues. The CDR3 nucleotides are TGTGCCAGCACTTTAACCCAGAATTCACCCCTCCACTTT. Amino acids: CASTLTQNSPLHF.

The rearrangement joins TRBV29-1 to TRBJ2-7; D remains unclear. V lost 3 bases and J 0 bases, leaving 9 bases between the germline ends. Germline CDR1 reads SQVTM; CDR2 reads ANQGSEA. This CDR3 has 13 amino acids. In DNA form, the CDR3 reads TGCAGCGTTGACATCGGCGGCTCCTACGAGCAGTACTTC. The encoded protein is CSVDIGGSYEQYF.

This clone has only a few counts. The chain combines TRBV7-2 with TRBJ2-5, with 10 bases that match TRBD2. The CDR3 sequence is 17 residues long. Germline assignment: CDR1 SGHTA and CDR2 FQGNSA. Trimming removed 5 bases from V and 0 bases from J; junction bases left unmatched: 9. The CDR3 DNA follows: TGTGCCAGCAGCCGGAGTAGCGGGGGGAATTACCAAGAGACCCAGTACTTC. Translating it yields CASSRSSGGNYQETQYF.

This clone was counted only a few times. The chain has TRBV5-1 and TRBJ1-2; weak D call: TRBD1 (5 bases). The CDR3 length is 14 residues. V was trimmed by 6 bases and J by 4 bases, leaving 16 bases between them. CDR1 is SGHRS and CDR2 is YFSETQ in the germline V gene. The CDR3 reads CASTQEGQGYGYTF. The DNA for the CDR3 is TGCGCCAGCACACAAGAGGGCCAGGGCTATGGCTACACCTTC.

This clone was seen more than once but under ten times. The V and J genes are TRBV7-2 and TRBJ1-1, with 10 bases that match TRBD1. The CDR3 runs 15 residues. Germline trimming cut 0 bases from V and 4 bases from J; bases unmatched to any gene: 2. CDR1 is SGHTA and CDR2 is FQGNSA in the germline V gene. CDR3 sequence reads: CASSLATGGGTEAFF. DNA for the CDR3: TGTGCCAGCAGCTTAGCGACAGGGGGCGGCACTGAAGCTTTCTTT.

The chain combines TRBV5-1 with TRBJ2-5; 12 bases map to TRBD2. Per the germline V gene, CDR1 is SGHRS and CDR2 is YFSETQ. The length of the CDR3 is 17 residues. The V and J ends lost 3 bases and 0 bases, in that order; junction bases with no gene match: 6. DNA for the CDR3: TGCGCCAGCAGCTCTGGACTAGCGGGGACGTACCAAGAGACCCAGTACTTC. Its protein is CASSSGLAGTYQETQYF.

For this clone: Possible read error: a much larger clone is one base away. The chain uses TRBV27 and TRBJ2-7; perhaps D is TRBD1 or TRBD2 (5 bases each). With 8 bases removed from V and 6 bases from J, the gap between germline ends came to 20 bases. The germline V gene encodes CDR1 MNHEY and CDR2 SMNVEV (reference sequence). The CDR3 is made up of 14 amino acids. In DNA, the CDR3 is TGTGCCAGCTCAAGGGGTATAGCGACCGGCGAGCAGTACTTC. It translates to CASSRGIATGEQYF.

This chain uses TRBV20-1 with TRBJ1-1, with D perhaps matching TRBD1 (5 bases). Germline V gives CDR1 DFQATT, CDR2 SNEGSKA (reference sequence). CDR3 length: 11 amino acids. V was clipped by 7 bases and J by 3 bases, with 9 bases between them. CDR3 DNA: TGCAGTGTTAGGGGTTACACTGAAGCTTTCTTT. It codes for CSVRGYTEAFF.

This clone was seen more than once but under ten times. The CDR3: CASSLGADSFTDTQYF. Written as DNA, the CDR3 is TGCGCCAGCAGCTTGGGGGCGGACAGTTTCACAGATACGCAGTATTTT. The chain has TRBV5-1 and TRBJ2-3; D perhaps matches TRBD1 (6 bases). CDR1 is SGHRS and CDR2 is YFSETQ in the germline V gene. This CDR3 has 16 residues. The V end lost 0 bases, the J end lost 2 bases, and 13 bases lay between the germline ends. Full variable domain (remainder filled in from reference TRBV5-1 and TRBJ2-3): KAGVTQTPRYLIKTRGQQVTLSCSPISGHRSVSWYQQTPGQGLQFLFEYFSETQRNKGNFPGRFSGRQFSNSRSEMNVSTLELGDSALYLCASSLGADSFTDTQYFGPGTRLTVL.

This clone has more than one count but fewer than ten. This chain joins TRBV6-6 and TRBJ1-5; tentatively, D is TRBD1 (5 bases). There are 15 residues in the CDR3. Germline V gene sequence: CDR1 MNHNY, CDR2 SVGAGI (reference sequence). V was cut by 1 base and J by 0 bases, with 7 bases left in between. The CDR3 reads CASSYYRNSNQPQHF. In nucleotides, the CDR3 is TGTGCCAGCAGTTACTACAGGAATAGCAATCAGCCCCAGCATTTT.

This clone turned up a few times. This is likely an artifact of a read error, given a far larger clone one base away. The rearrangement links TRBV4-3 to TRBJ1-6; 8 nucleotides align to TRBD1. This CDR3 spans 17 amino acids. With V trimmed by 3 bases and J by 11 bases, 15 bases remained unmatched. CDR1 and CDR2 from the germline V gene are LGHNA and YSLEER. The DNA for the CDR3 is TGCGCCAGCAGCCAGCTAATCGGACAGGGTGCGGGTGCACCCCTCCACTTT. This translates into CASSQLIGQGAGAPLHF.

This clone came up a few times. The chain has TRBV7-2 and TRBJ1-6; 12 bases line up with TRBD1. Germline CDR1 and CDR2: SGHTA and FQGNSA. This CDR3 comprises 16 residues. Trimming took 5 bases from V and 6 from J; bases not matched to a gene: 5. Here the CDR3 DNA reads TGTGCCAGCAGCGATCCGGGACAGGGGGCTAATTCACCCCTCCACTTT. Translating gives CASSDPGQGANSPLHF.

A few counts support this clone. The chain is built from TRBV28 and TRBJ2-3; D is possibly TRBD2 (5 bases). Germline CDR1 is MDHEN and CDR2 is SYDVKM. The CDR3 has 14 amino acids. The ends were cut back, 6 bases at V and 2 bases at J, with 12 bases in the middle. Written as DNA, the CDR3 is TGTGCCAGCAGATCACCGGGGTACACAGATACGCAGTATTTT. Translated, it gives CASRSPGYTDTQYF.

Regarding this clone: The same CDR3 also results from other DNA sequences found in this sample. This chain's CDR3 is CSVRTGSNQPQHF. DNA of the CDR3: TGCAGCGTTCGGACGGGTAGCAATCAGCCCCAGCATTTT. This chain joins TRBV29-1 and TRBJ1-5, with no clear D. CDR3 length: 13 residues. CDR1 and CDR2 from the germline V gene are SQVTM and ANQGSEA. The ends were cut back, 5 bases at V and 0 bases at J, with 8 bases in the middle.

A few counts support this clone. The chain uses TRBV7-2 and TRBJ1-2; D is unclear. Germline V CDR1 and CDR2: SGHTA, FQGNSA. V was trimmed by 4 bases and J by 3 bases, leaving 18 bases between them. CDR3 length: 16 residues. The CDR3 region has the DNA TGTGCCAGCAGCTATAGTCGGGAGATATTTGACTATGGCTACACCTTC. Amino acid sequence: CASSYSREIFDYGYTF. Full variable domain (remainder filled in from reference TRBV7-2 and TRBJ1-2): GAGVSQSPSNKVTEKGKDVELRCDPISGHTALYWYRQSLGQGLEFLIYFQGNSAPDKSGLPSDRFSAERTGGSVSTLTIQRTQQEDSAVYLCASSYSREIFDYGYTFGSGTRLTVV.

V gene TRBV9 combines with J gene TRBJ1-3; D might be TRBD1 (5 bases). Germline V gene data show CDR1 as SGDLS and CDR2 as YYNGEE. Trimming took off 3 bases at V and 2 bases at J, with 12 bases between the two ends. This CDR3 has 15 residues. DNA of the CDR3: TGTGCCAGCAGCGCCCAGGGAGCTCCTGGAAACACCATATATTTT. Amino acid sequence: CASSAQGAPGNTIYF.

This clone was seen a few times. This sequence joins TRBV7-9 and TRBJ2-1; 7 bases are shared with TRBD1. With V trimmed by 5 bases and J by 0 bases, 10 bases remained unmatched. This CDR3 contains 17 residues. Germline-derived CDR1 and CDR2 are SEHNR and FQNEAQ (reference sequence). As DNA, the CDR3 is TGTGCCAGCAGCGTTAGGGGGACAGAGAGCTCCTACAATGAGCAGTTCTTC. It encodes CASSVRGTESSYNEQFF.